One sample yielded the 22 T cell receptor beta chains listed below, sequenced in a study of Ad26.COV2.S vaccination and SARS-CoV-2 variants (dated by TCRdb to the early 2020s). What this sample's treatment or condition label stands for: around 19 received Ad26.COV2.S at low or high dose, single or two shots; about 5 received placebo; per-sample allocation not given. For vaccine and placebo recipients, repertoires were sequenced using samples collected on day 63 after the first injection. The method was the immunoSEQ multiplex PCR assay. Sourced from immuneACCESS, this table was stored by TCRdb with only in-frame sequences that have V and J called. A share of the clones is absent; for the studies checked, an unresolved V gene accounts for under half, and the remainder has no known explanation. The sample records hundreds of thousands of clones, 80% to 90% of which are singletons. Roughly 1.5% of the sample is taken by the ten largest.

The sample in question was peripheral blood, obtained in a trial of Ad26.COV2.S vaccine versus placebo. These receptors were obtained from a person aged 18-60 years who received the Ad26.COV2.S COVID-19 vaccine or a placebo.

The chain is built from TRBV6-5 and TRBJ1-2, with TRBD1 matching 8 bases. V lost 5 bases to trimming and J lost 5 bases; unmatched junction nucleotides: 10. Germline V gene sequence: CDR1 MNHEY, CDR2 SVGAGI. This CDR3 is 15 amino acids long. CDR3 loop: CASSRRAGGAYGYTF. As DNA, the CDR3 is TGTGCCAGCAGTAGGAGGGCAGGGGGCGCGTATGGCTACACCTTC.

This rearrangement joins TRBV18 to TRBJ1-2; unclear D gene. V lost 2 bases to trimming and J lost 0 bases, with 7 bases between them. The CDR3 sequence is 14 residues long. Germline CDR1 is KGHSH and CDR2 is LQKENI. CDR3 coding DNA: TGTGCCAGCTCACCAGTGACAACTAACTATGGCTACACCTTC. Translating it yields CASSPVTTNYGYTF.

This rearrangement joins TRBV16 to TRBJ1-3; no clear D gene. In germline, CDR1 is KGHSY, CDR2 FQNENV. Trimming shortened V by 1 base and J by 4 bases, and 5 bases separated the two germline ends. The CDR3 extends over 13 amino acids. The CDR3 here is CASSQYGGNTIYF. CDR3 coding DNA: TGTGCCAGCAGCCAATATGGGGGAAACACCATATATTTT. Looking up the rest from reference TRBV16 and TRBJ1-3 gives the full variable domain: GEEVAQTPKHLVRGEGQKAKLYCAPIKGHSYVFWYQQVLKNEFKFLISFQNENVFDETGMPKERFSAKCLPNSPCSLEIQATKLEDSAVYFCASSQYGGNTIYFGEGSWLTVV.

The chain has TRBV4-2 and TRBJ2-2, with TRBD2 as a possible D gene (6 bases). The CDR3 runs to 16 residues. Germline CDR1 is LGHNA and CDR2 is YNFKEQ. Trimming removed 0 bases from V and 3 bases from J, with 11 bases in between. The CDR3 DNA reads TGTGCCAGCAGCCAAGAAGGAGGGATCCACACCGGGGAGCTGTTTTTT. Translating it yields CASSQEGGIHTGELFF.

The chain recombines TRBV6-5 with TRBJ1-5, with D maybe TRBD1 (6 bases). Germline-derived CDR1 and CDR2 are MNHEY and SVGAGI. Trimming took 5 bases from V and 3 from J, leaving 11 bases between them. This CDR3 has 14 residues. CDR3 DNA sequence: TGTGCCAGCAGTAGGACAGACTTCAATCAGCCCCAGCATTTT. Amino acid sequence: CASSRTDFNQPQHF.

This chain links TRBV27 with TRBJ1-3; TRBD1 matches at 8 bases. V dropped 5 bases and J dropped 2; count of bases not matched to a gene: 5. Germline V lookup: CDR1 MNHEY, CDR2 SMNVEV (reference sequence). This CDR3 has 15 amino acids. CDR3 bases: TGTGCCAGCAGTCCAGCGACAGGGGCTGGAAACACCATATATTTT. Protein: CASSPATGAGNTIYF.

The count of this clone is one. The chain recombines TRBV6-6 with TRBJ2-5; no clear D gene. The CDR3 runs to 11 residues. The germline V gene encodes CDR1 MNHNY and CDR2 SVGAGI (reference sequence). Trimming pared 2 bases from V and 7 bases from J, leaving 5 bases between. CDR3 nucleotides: TGTGCCAGCAGTTACCTCGGGACCCAGTACTTC. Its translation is CASSYLGTQYF.

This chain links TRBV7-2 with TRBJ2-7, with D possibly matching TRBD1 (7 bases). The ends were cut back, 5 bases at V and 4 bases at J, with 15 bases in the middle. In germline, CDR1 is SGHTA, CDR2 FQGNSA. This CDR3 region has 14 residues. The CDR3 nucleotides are TGTGCCAGCAGCCCCTGGACAGGAGGGTACGAGCAGTACTTC. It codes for CASSPWTGGYEQYF.

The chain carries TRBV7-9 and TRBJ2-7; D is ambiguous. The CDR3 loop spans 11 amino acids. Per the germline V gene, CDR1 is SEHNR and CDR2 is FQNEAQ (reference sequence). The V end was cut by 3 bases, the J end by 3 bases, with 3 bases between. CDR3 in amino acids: CASSFVYEQYF. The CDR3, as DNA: TGTGCCAGCAGCTTTGTCTACGAGCAGTACTTC.

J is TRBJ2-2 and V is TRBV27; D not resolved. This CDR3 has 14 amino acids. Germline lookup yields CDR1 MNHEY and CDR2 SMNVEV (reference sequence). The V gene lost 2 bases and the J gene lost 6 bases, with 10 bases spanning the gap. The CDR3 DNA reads TGTGCCAGCAGTTTAGGCAACCCCCCCGGGGAGCTGTTTTTT. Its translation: CASSLGNPPGELFF.

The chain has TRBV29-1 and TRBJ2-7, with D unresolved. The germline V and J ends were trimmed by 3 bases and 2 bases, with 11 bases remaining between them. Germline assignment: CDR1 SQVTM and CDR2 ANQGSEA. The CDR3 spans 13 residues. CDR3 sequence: CSVEVGYAYEQYF. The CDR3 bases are TGCAGCGTTGAGGTCGGGTACGCCTACGAGCAGTACTTC.

CDR3 nucleotide sequence: TGTGCCAGCAGTTGGGCTAGGAATACGCAGTATTTT. Its protein product is CASSWARNTQYF. The V and J genes are TRBV12-3 or TRBV12-4 and TRBJ2-3; D gene uncertain. V lost 4 bases and J lost 7, with 9 bases in between. The CDR3 has 12 residues.

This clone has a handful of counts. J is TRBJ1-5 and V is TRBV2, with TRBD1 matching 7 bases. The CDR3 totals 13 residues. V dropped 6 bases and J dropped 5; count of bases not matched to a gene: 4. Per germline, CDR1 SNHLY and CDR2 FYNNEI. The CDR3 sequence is CASRTGRDQPQHF. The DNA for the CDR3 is TGTGCCAGCAGGACAGGGCGGGATCAGCCCCAGCATTTT.

The CDR3 here is CASSYTFGQPQHF. The CDR3 DNA sequence: TGTGCCAGCAGTTACACTTTCGGTCAGCCCCAGCATTTT. This rearrangement joins TRBV6-5 to TRBJ1-5, with D unclear. The V and J ends lost 2 bases and 6 bases respectively, with 8 bases between them. CDR3 length equals 13 residues. Germline-derived CDR1 and CDR2 are MNHEY and SVGAGI.

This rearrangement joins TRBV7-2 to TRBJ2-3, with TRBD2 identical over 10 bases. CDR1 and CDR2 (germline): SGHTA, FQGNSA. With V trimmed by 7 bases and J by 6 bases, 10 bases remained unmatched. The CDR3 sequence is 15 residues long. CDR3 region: CASTYGLAALDTQYF. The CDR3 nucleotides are TGTGCCAGCACCTACGGACTAGCGGCCCTGGATACGCAGTATTTT.

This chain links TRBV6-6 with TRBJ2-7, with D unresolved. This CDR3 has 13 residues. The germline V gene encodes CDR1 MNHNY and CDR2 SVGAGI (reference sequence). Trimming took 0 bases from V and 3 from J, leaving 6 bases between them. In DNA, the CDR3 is TGTGCCAGCAGTTACTCAGAAGGCTACGAGCAGTACTTC. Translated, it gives CASSYSEGYEQYF.

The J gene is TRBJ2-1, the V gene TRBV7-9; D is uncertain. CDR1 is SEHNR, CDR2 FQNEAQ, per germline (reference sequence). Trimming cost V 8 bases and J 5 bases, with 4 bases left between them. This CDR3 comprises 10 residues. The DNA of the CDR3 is TGTGCCAGCCGGCACAATGAGCAGTTCTTC. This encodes CASRHNEQFF.

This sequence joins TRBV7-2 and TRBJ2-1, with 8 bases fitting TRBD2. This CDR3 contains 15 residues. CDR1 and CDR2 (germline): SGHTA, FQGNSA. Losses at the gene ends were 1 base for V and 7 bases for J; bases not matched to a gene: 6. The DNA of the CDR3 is TGTGCCAGCAGCTTAGTGCTTAGCGGGGTTAATGAGCAGTTCTTC. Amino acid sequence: CASSLVLSGVNEQFF.

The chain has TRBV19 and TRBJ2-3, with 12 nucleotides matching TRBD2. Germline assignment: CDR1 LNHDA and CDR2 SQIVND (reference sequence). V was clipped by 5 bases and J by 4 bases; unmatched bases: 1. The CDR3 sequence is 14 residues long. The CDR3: CASSASGGADTQYF. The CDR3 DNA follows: TGTGCCAGTAGTGCTAGCGGGGGGGCAGATACGCAGTATTTT.

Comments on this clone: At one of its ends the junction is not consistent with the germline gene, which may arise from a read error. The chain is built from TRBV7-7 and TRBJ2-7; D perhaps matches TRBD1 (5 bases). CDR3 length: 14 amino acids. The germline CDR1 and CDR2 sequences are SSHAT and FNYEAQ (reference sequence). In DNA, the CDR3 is TGTGCTAGCAGCTTAGACAGTAACTCCTACGAGCAGTACTTC. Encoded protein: CASSLDSNSYEQYF.

CDR3 bases: TGCGCCAGCAGCGACCGGGACAGGGGGATGCGCGAGCAGTACTTC. It specifies CASSDRDRGMREQYF. This chain uses TRBV5-1 with TRBJ2-7, with 11 bases identical to TRBD1. The CDR3 is made up of 15 amino acids. Germline CDR1 and CDR2: SGHRS and YFSETQ. J gave up 6 bases and V 4 bases, and 9 bases lay outside the gene matches. Full variable domain (outside the CDR3, taken from reference TRBV5-1 and TRBJ2-7): KAGVTQTPRYLIKTRGQQVTLSCSPISGHRSVSWYQQTPGQGLQFLFEYFSETQRNKGNFPGRFSGRQFSNSRSEMNVSTLELGDSALYLCASSDRDRGMREQYFGPGTRLTVT.

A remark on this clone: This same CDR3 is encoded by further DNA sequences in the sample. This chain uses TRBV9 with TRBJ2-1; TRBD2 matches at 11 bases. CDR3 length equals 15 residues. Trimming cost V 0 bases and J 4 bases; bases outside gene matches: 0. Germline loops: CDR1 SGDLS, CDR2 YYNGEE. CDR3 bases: TGTGCCAGCAGCGTAGTAGCGGGGGGGTACAATGAGCAGTTCTTC. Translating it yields CASSVVAGGYNEQFF.